The 5 T cell receptor beta chains listed next were all sequenced from one sample in a study of T cells after yellow fever vaccination. MiXCR was run by TCRdb on the 5' RACE reads, yielding one entry per CDR3 protein. The repertoire holds hundreds of thousands of distinct CDR3 sequences, with roughly 9.4% as singletons. Sequenced material: PBMCs, taken on the day of the first yellow fever vaccination. Receptor source: a man younger than 30 who received the YFV17D yellow fever vaccine.

Many counts were recorded for this clonotype. This chain uses TRBV18 with TRBJ2-7; D is unclear. Trimming removed 3 bases from V and 6 bases from J, with 6 bases in between. The CDR3 loop spans 11 amino acids. CDR1 is KGHSH, CDR2 LQKENI, per germline. The CDR3 region has the DNA TGTGCCAGCTCACCGAGGTCCGAGCAGTACTTC. This gives the protein CASSPRSEQYF.

This clonotype was seen only a few times. The chain links TRBV11-3 to TRBJ2-3; 10 nucleotides line up with TRBD2. Germline assignment: CDR1 SGHNT and CDR2 YENEEA. Trimming removed 1 base from V and 6 bases from J; junction bases left unmatched: 10. The CDR3 is 17 amino acids. CDR3 sequence reads: CASSLGASGGPGDTQYF. CDR3 coding DNA: TGTGCCAGCAGCTTAGGGGCTAGCGGGGGCCCCGGGGATACGCAGTATTTT.

V gene TRBV6-5 combines with J gene TRBJ1-1; D unresolved. This CDR3 region has 16 residues. CDR1 and CDR2 from the germline V gene are MNHEY and SVGAGI. Trimming left V 0 bases short and J 0 bases short, with 11 bases between. CDR3 sequence (DNA): TGTGCCAGCAGTTACTCGAATGATCTCTTGAACACTGAAGCTTTCTTT. As protein: CASSYSNDLLNTEAFF.

The chain recombines TRBV12-3 or TRBV12-4 with TRBJ2-1; D is unclear. V shed 0 bases and J shed 0 bases, with 12 bases lying between them. The length of the CDR3 is 17 residues. CDR3 sequence: CASSLALGIASYNEQFF. Written as DNA, the CDR3 is TGTGCCAGCAGTTTAGCGCTAGGGATAGCCTCCTACAATGAGCAGTTCTTC.

The chain links TRBV10-3 to TRBJ2-5, with a weak D call TRBD2 (6 bases). This CDR3 comprises 13 residues. Germline values: CDR1 ENHRY, CDR2 SYGVKD. The ends were cut back, 4 bases at V and 4 bases at J, with 10 bases in the middle. The CDR3 DNA reads TGTGCCATCAGTGCCGGGGGTGGAGAGACCCAGTACTTC. Its protein product is CAISAGGGETQYF.